This T cell receptor beta chain was documented in a study of T cells after yellow fever vaccination. Researchers made TCR cDNA using 5'RACE template switching, and this step added a universal primer site and UMIs. TCRdb reanalysed the 5' RACE reads using MiXCR and keeps one entry per CDR3 protein. The profile shows 150,000 or so distinct CDR3 sequences, roughly 6.7% of them singletons. Notes on the study in general: Any FACS-sorted repertoire could hold abundant clonotypes that contaminate it from the bulk population.

V shed 5 bases and J shed 3 bases, with 5 bases lying between them. This CDR3 spans 12 amino acids. Germline CDR1 SGDLS, CDR2 YYNGEE. This clonotype was detected ten times or more. Its antigen is currently unknown. This receptor was identified in a man younger than 45 who received the YFV17D yellow fever vaccine. The sample in question was CD4+ T cells sorted from PBMCs, obtained 10 days after the yellow fever booster vaccination. This chain links TRBV9 with TRBJ2-2; D not certain. The CDR3 coding sequence is TGTGCCAGCAGTCGAGACACCGGGGAGCTGTTTTTT. Its translation: CASSRDTGELFF.